This T cell receptor (beta chain) was found in a study of blood T cell repertoires in COVID-19. This table comes from immunoSEQ multiplex PCR, and its TCRdb copy is limited to in-frame clones, with some not included. This sample has some 160,000 clones, with 70% to 90% found just once. Germline values: CDR1 GTSNPN, CDR2 SVGIG (reference sequence). Trimming shortened V by 0 bases and J by 7 bases, and 19 bases separated the two germline ends. The CDR3 is made up of 16 amino acids. The source is a woman in her thirties or forties who had recovered from COVID-19. Sequenced input: PBMCs or T cells enriched from blood (not recorded which). The chain carries TRBV30 and TRBJ1-5; D perhaps matches TRBD1 (6 bases). As DNA, the CDR3 is TGTGCCTGGAGTGTACCCCTCCCAGGGGTTGGGCAGCCCCAGCATTTT. It specifies CAWSVPLPGVGQPQHF.